The next 32 T cell receptor beta chains were all read from a single sample in a study of blood T cell repertoires in COVID-19. Produced via immunoSEQ multiplex PCR; TCRdb's table is partial and in-frame only. The sample has 75,000 to 95,000 clones, more than 70% seen once. The specimen was peripheral blood. The receptors originated from a human donor in a cohort sampled during active COVID-19.

In its sample, this clone was seen once. The CDR3 nucleotides read TGTGCCAGCAGCTTAAACAGTAACTATGGCTACACCTTC. Its protein is CASSLNSNYGYTF. J is TRBJ1-2 and V is TRBV7-8; D call uncertain. The V end lost 2 bases, the J end lost 1 base, and 5 bases lay between the germline ends. The CDR3 loop spans 13 amino acids. The V gene's germline CDR1 is SGHVS and CDR2 FQNEAQ. Together with reference TRBV7-8 and TRBJ1-2, the CDR3 gives the full variable domain: GAGVSQSPRYKVAKRGQDVALRCDPISGHVSLFWYQQALGQGPEFLTYFQNEAQLDKSGLPSDRFFAERPEGSVSTLKIQRTQQEDSAVYLCASSLNSNYGYTFGSGTRLTVV.

The DNA for the CDR3 is TGTGCCAGCAGCCCGGGACAGGGGTTCTACAATGAGCAGTTCTTC. It codes for CASSPGQGFYNEQFF. The chain is built from TRBV3-1 (or the pseudogene TRBV3-2) and TRBJ2-1; 10 bases match TRBD1. The V and J ends lost 4 bases and 3 bases, in that order; junction bases with no gene match: 3. This CDR3 spans 15 amino acids. The germline V gene encodes CDR1 LGHDT and CDR2 YNNKEL (reference sequence).

The chain uses TRBV3-1 (or the pseudogene TRBV3-2) and TRBJ2-3, with 7 bases fitting TRBD2. Germline CDR1 LGHDT, CDR2 YNNKEL (reference sequence). J was trimmed by 0 bases and V by 11 bases; bases with no gene match: 11. The CDR3 runs 15 residues. Written as DNA, the CDR3 is TGTGCCGCCTCTCTAGGGACTACTAGCACAGATACGCAGTATTTT. Translation gives CAASLGTTSTDTQYF.

V and J are TRBV3-1 (or the pseudogene TRBV3-2) and TRBJ2-7, with 13 bases identical to TRBD2. Trimming cost V 1 base and J 5 bases; bases outside gene matches: 8. The CDR3 runs to 17 residues. Germline loops: CDR1 LGHDT, CDR2 YNNKEL (reference sequence). The CDR3 loop reads CASSQGGLAGASNEQYF. CDR3 in DNA: TGTGCCAGCAGCCAAGGCGGACTAGCGGGAGCCTCGAACGAGCAGTACTTC.

The chain joins TRBV4-3 to TRBJ1-1, with TRBD1 matching over 12 bases. Trimming at V came to 0 bases and at J to 5 bases, leaving 13 bases not matched to a gene. The CDR3 covers 19 residues. Germline CDR1 reads LGHNA; CDR2 reads YSLEER. CDR3 DNA: TGCGCCAGCAGCCAAGACAAGAGGGACAGGGGGCAAAGAGGAACTGAAGCTTTCTTT. Its translation is CASSQDKRDRGQRGTEAFF.

This clone was counted a few times. The genes are TRBV2 and TRBJ1-6; D is ambiguous. V gave up 3 bases and J gave up 13 bases, with 16 bases separating them. The germline V gene has CDR1 SNHLY and CDR2 FYNNEI. The CDR3 is made up of 14 amino acids. The CDR3 sequence: CASSEFHMVSPLHF. CDR3 bases: TGTGCCAGCAGTGAGTTCCACATGGTGTCTCCCCTCCACTTT.

V usage is TRBV9 and J usage is TRBJ2-1, with 10 bases lining up with TRBD1. Germline V lookup: CDR1 SGDLS, CDR2 YYNGEE. This CDR3 has 19 residues. Trimming removed 0 bases from V and 0 bases from J; junction bases left unmatched: 9. CDR3 sequence reads: CASSVGDRGSSPSYNEQFF. The CDR3 DNA follows: TGTGCCAGCAGCGTAGGGGACAGGGGATCTTCACCCTCCTACAATGAGCAGTTCTTC.

The chain carries TRBV12-3 or TRBV12-4 and TRBJ2-1; 7 bases fit TRBD1. J lost 8 bases, V lost 5 bases, and 6 bases had no gene match. The CDR3 is 13 amino acids. The CDR3 loop reads CASSLQGWDEQFF. The CDR3 nucleotides are TGTGCCAGCAGTCTACAGGGGTGGGATGAGCAGTTCTTC.

The chain carries TRBV11-2 and TRBJ2-5, with a possible D match to TRBD1 (6 bases). CDR1 and CDR2 (germline): SGHAT, FQNNGV. CDR3 length: 15 amino acids. Trimming took 3 bases from V and 5 from J, leaving 16 bases between them. The CDR3 spells CASSFRQQGRETQYF. CDR3 DNA: TGTGCCAGCAGCTTCCGTCAACAGGGAAGGGAGACCCAGTACTTC.

The chain recombines TRBV10-1 with TRBJ2-2; D is possibly TRBD2 (5 bases). V was shortened by 4 bases and J by 6 bases, with 9 bases between the two germline ends. This CDR3 has 13 amino acids. The V gene's germline CDR1 is WNHNN and CDR2 SYGVQD (reference sequence). The CDR3 loop reads CASSADYAGELFF. DNA for the CDR3: TGCGCCAGCAGTGCCGACTACGCCGGGGAGCTGTTTTTT.

V and J are TRBV7-9 and TRBJ1-1; a weak D match, TRBD1 (6 bases). The ends were cut back, 3 bases at V and 5 bases at J, with 13 bases in the middle. This CDR3 contains 14 residues. From germline, CDR1 is SEHNR and CDR2 FQNEAQ (reference sequence). The CDR3 nucleotides read TGTGCCAGCAGCTTGGGGGCCACGGGGACTGAAGCTTTCTTT. Its protein product is CASSLGATGTEAFF.

The chain employs TRBV6-2 or TRBV6-3 and TRBJ2-7; 7 nucleotides agree with TRBD2. Germline CDR1 is MNHEY and CDR2 is SVGEGT. The CDR3 contains 14 residues. The junction had 2 bases not matched to a gene; V was cut back by 0 bases and J by 3 bases. This CDR3 reads CASSYSGDYYEQYF. CDR3 nucleotides: TGTGCCAGCAGTTACTCCGGGGACTACTACGAGCAGTACTTC.

The V and J genes are TRBV28 and TRBJ1-3; D is perhaps TRBD1 (5 bases). Trimming left V 5 bases short and J 8 bases short, with 28 bases between. The CDR3 has 18 residues. Per germline, CDR1 MDHEN and CDR2 SYDVKM. CDR3 DNA: TGTGCCAGCAGTCCCCCATTAATTCGGACCTTAGTAGGGGACACCATATATTTT. This encodes CASSPPLIRTLVGDTIYF. The full variable domain, its missing parts supplied by reference TRBV28 and TRBJ1-3, is DVKVTQSSRYLVKRTGEKVFLECVQDMDHENMFWYRQDPGLGLRLIYFSYDVKMKEKGDIPEGYSVSREKKERFSLILESASTNQTSMYLCASSPPLIRTLVGDTIYFGEGSWLTVV.

This chain joins TRBV6-5 and TRBJ1-3; maybe TRBD1 (5 bases). V lost 9 bases, J lost 0 bases, and 9 bases lay in between. Germline V lookup: CDR1 MNHEY, CDR2 SVGAGI. CDR3 length equals 13 residues. The CDR3 sequence is CASFQGSGNTIYF. The CDR3, as DNA: TGTGCCAGTTTCCAGGGCTCTGGAAACACCATATATTTT.

This chain uses TRBV5-1 with TRBJ1-2, with D perhaps matching TRBD1 (6 bases). V was clipped by 0 bases and J by 2 bases, with 8 bases between them. Per germline, CDR1 SGHRS and CDR2 YFSETQ. This CDR3 is 14 amino acids long. CDR3 nucleotide sequence: TGCGCCAGCAGCTTGGACCAGGGGAACTATGGCTACACCTTC. Its protein is CASSLDQGNYGYTF.

The V gene is TRBV6-5, the J gene TRBJ1-5, with D tentatively TRBD1 (6 bases). Trimming took 4 bases from V and 2 from J, leaving 9 bases between them. Germline CDR1 MNHEY, CDR2 SVGAGI. This CDR3 region has 14 residues. CDR3 sequence (DNA): TGTGCCAGCAGTTCACAGGGAGGCAATCAGCCCCAGCATTTT. Protein: CASSSQGGNQPQHF.

The chain couples TRBV19 to TRBJ1-1; tentative D call: TRBD1 (6 bases). Per germline, CDR1 LNHDA and CDR2 SQIVND (reference sequence). The CDR3 runs to 15 residues. With 7 bases removed from V and 5 bases from J, the gap between germline ends came to 20 bases. CDR3: CASIPNRAWSTEAFF. The CDR3 nucleotides read TGTGCCAGTATCCCCAACAGGGCTTGGAGTACTGAAGCTTTCTTT.

The rearrangement links TRBV5-1 to TRBJ2-7; weak D call: TRBD1 (8 bases). This CDR3 region has 14 residues. V was trimmed by 6 bases and J by 3 bases, leaving 16 bases between them. Germline assignment: CDR1 SGHRS and CDR2 YFSETQ. This CDR3 is CASNEQGEGYEQYF. The CDR3 DNA reads TGCGCCAGCAACGAACAGGGGGAGGGCTACGAGCAGTACTTC.

V usage is TRBV4-1 and J usage is TRBJ2-6; 12 positions agree with TRBD2. This CDR3 contains 19 residues. Germline-derived CDR1 and CDR2 are MGHRA and YSYEKL. Trimming removed 3 bases from V and 0 bases from J; junction bases left unmatched: 6. DNA of the CDR3: TGCGCCAGCAGCCAGACCTCTAGCGGGAGGGCCTCTGGGGCCAACGTCCTGACTTTC. This sequence encodes CASSQTSSGRASGANVLTF.

This chain uses TRBV19 with TRBJ2-7; D is uncertain. From germline, CDR1 is LNHDA and CDR2 SQIVND (reference sequence). Trimming took 3 bases from V and 0 from J, leaving 15 bases between them. This CDR3 has 16 residues. In DNA form, the CDR3 reads TGTGCCAGTAGTATCCACAAGCGATCGAACTCCTACGAGCAGTACTTC. This gives the protein CASSIHKRSNSYEQYF.

The V call is TRBV3-1 (or the pseudogene TRBV3-2), the J call TRBJ1-4, with 7 bases matching TRBD1. Looked up from germline, CDR1 is LGHDT and CDR2 is YNNKEL (reference sequence). The CDR3 is 13 residues long. The V segment lost 5 bases and the J segment 4 bases; nucleotides outside the gene matches: 1. Written as DNA, the CDR3 is TGTGCCAGCAGCACAGGGGTTAATGAAAAACTGTTTTTT. It is translated as CASSTGVNEKLFF.

The J gene is TRBJ1-5, the V gene TRBV7-9; 7 positions match TRBD1. V gave up 1 base and J gave up 3 bases; unmatched junction bases: 9. CDR3 length: 17 residues. Germline values: CDR1 SEHNR, CDR2 FQNEAQ (reference sequence). CDR3 sequence (DNA): TGTGCCAGCAGCTTAGTCAAGGGGACAGCCTCCAATCAGCCCCAGCATTTT. Protein product: CASSLVKGTASNQPQHF.

The chain uses TRBV7-2 and TRBJ2-2, with 7 bases identical to TRBD2. Unmatched junction bases numbered 10, after V lost 5 bases and J lost 7 bases. The CDR3 totals 15 residues. Germline V gives CDR1 SGHTA, CDR2 FQGNSA. This CDR3 reads CASSPPAGAGGELFF. DNA for the CDR3: TGTGCCAGCAGCCCCCCGGCGGGAGCCGGCGGGGAGCTGTTTTTT.

This clone was counted once. The chain carries TRBV27 and TRBJ2-1, with D possibly TRBD2 on 6 matching bases. V was shortened by 5 bases and J by 4 bases, with 15 bases between the two germline ends. CDR1 and CDR2 from the germline V gene are MNHEY and SMNVEV (reference sequence). The CDR3 sequence is 15 residues long. For the CDR3, the DNA is TGTGCCAGCAGTCTTCTCGGGGGTGTTTACAATGAGCAGTTCTTC. The encoded protein is CASSLLGGVYNEQFF.

The J gene is TRBJ1-6, the V gene TRBV4-2; no clear D gene. The CDR3 is 14 residues long. CDR1 is LGHNA, CDR2 YNFKEQ, per germline. V lost 0 bases and J 7 bases, leaving 7 bases between the germline ends. The CDR3 loop is CASSQETENSPLHF. The CDR3 DNA is TGTGCCAGCAGCCAAGAAACAGAGAATTCACCCCTCCACTTT.

The count of this clone is one. The chain carries TRBV2 and TRBJ1-4; TRBD1 is a possible D gene (5 bases). The V gene's germline CDR1 is SNHLY and CDR2 FYNNEI. The CDR3 has 15 residues. Trimming cost V 2 bases and J 2 bases, with 9 bases left between them. CDR3 sequence: CASSELSGTNEKLFF. CDR3 nucleotides: TGTGCCAGCAGTGAATTATCAGGGACTAATGAAAAACTGTTTTTT.

The V call is TRBV25-1, the J call TRBJ1-2; D remains unclear. The CDR3 is 13 amino acids. Trimming shortened V by 3 bases and J by 4 bases, and 9 bases separated the two germline ends. The V gene's germline CDR1 is MGHDK and CDR2 SYGVNS. DNA for the CDR3: TGTGCCAGCAGTGAGGCAGGACTCTATGGCTACACCTTC. This gives the protein CASSEAGLYGYTF.

The chain joins TRBV4-2 to TRBJ2-3; D gene uncertain. The CDR3 sequence is 13 residues long. Between the trimmed V and J ends, which lost 6 bases and 3 bases, there was a span of 10 bases. Per the germline V gene, CDR1 is LGHNA and CDR2 is YNFKEQ. The CDR3 region is CASRRTETDTQYF. The CDR3 region has the DNA TGTGCCAGCAGGAGAACAGAAACAGATACGCAGTATTTT.

This rearrangement joins TRBV19 to TRBJ2-5; D gene unclear. The CDR3 runs 14 residues. Germline V gene lookup returns CDR1 LNHDA and CDR2 SQIVND (reference sequence). The V end was cut by 5 bases, the J end by 5 bases, with 15 bases between. The CDR3 nucleotides read TGTGCCAGTAGTGTCGCTGCAGGTCGGGAGACCCAGTACTTC. It is translated as CASSVAAGRETQYF.

V and J are TRBV28 and TRBJ2-1; the D gene is possibly TRBD2 (5 bases). The CDR3 loop spans 15 amino acids. V lost 3 bases and J lost 5, with 14 bases in between. Germline V gene sequence: CDR1 MDHEN, CDR2 SYDVKM. CDR3 in DNA: TGTGCCAGCAGTTTTTTGGCGGGTGGCGACAATGAGCAGTTCTTC. It yields the protein CASSFLAGGDNEQFF.

The chain is built from TRBV5-4 and TRBJ2-1; TRBD2 matches at 11 bases. This CDR3 is built from 15 residues. The J segment lost 6 bases and the V segment lost 4 bases, leaving 6 bases of the junction unmatched. CDR1 is SGHNT, CDR2 YYREEE, per germline (reference sequence). Written as DNA, the CDR3 is TGTGCCAGCAGCCCCGGGACTAGCGGACCCAATGAGCAGTTCTTC. It translates to CASSPGTSGPNEQFF.

The chain combines TRBV18 with TRBJ2-3; D possibly corresponds to TRBD2 (5 bases). The germline CDR1 and CDR2 sequences are KGHSH and LQKENI. V was shortened by 3 bases and J by 5 bases, with 12 bases between the two germline ends. The length of the CDR3 is 14 residues. The DNA of the CDR3 is TGTGCCAGCTCACCTCCCGGGGAGAAAGATACGCAGTATTTT. Its protein product is CASSPPGEKDTQYF.